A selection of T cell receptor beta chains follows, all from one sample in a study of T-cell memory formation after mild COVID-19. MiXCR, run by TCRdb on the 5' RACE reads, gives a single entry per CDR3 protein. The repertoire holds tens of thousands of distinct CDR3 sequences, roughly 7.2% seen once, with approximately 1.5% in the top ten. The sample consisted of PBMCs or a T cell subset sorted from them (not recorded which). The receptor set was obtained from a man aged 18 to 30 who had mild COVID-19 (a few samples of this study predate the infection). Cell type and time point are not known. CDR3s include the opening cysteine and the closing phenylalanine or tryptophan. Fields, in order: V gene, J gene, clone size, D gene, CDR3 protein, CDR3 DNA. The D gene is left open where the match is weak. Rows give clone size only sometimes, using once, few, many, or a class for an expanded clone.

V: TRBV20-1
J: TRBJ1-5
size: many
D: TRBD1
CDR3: CSARLGGGQPQHF
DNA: TGCAGTGCTAGGTTAGGGGGCGGTCAGCCCCAGCATTTT

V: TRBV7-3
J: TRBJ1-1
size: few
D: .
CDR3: CASRQQGDTEAFF
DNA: TGTGCCAGCAGACAACAGGGCGACACTGAAGCTTTCTTT

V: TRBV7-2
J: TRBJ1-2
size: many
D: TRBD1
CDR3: CASSTGTGAGYTF
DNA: TGTGCCAGCAGCACTGGGACAGGGGCCGGCTACACCTTC

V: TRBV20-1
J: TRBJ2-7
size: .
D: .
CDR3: CSARVWVEQYF
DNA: TGCAGTGCTCGAGTTTGGGTAGAGCAGTACTTC

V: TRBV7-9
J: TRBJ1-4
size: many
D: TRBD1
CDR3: CASSPGQGNEKLFF
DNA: TGTGCCAGCAGCCCGGGACAGGGCAATGAAAAACTGTTTTTT

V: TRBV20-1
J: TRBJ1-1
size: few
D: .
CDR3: CSARLPLTDLNTEAFF
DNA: TGCAGTGCTAGACTCCCCTTGACAGATCTCAACACTGAAGCTTTCTTT

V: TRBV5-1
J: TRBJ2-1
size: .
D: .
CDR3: CASSLGILAVDYNEQFF
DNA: TGCGCCAGCAGCTTGGGAATTCTGGCGGTAGATTACAATGAGCAGTTCTTC

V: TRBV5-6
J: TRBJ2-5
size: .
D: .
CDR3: CASSLHGGRGETQYF
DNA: TGTGCCAGCAGCTTACATGGGGGGCGTGGGGAGACCCAGTACTTC

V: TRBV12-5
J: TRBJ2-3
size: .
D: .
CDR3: CASGLGDSRGRSDTQYF
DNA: TGTGCTAGTGGTTTGGGCGATTCCAGGGGAAGGTCAGATACGCAGTATTTT

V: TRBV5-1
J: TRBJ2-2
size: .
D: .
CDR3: CASSIAPASGELFF
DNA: TGCGCCAGCAGCATTGCCCCAGCGTCCGGGGAGCTGTTTTTT

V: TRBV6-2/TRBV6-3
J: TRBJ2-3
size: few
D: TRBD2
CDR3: CASRGAGEDTQYF
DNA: TGTGCCAGCAGAGGCGCGGGGGAGGATACGCAGTATTTT

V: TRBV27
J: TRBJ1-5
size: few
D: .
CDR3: CASSLDVGQPQHF
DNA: TGTGCCAGCAGTTTAGATGTGGGTCAGCCCCAGCATTTT

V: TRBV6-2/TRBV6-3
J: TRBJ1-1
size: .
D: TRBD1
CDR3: CASKLRQGTLLNTEAFF
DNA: TGTGCCAGCAAACTCCGACAGGGGACCTTGCTGAACACTGAAGCTTTCTTT

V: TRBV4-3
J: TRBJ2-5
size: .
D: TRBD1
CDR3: CASSPQDRVGTQYF
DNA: TGCGCCAGCAGCCCACAAGACAGGGTCGGGACCCAGTACTTC

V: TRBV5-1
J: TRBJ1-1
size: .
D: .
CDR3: CASSLIQRGPTEAFF
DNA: TGCGCCAGCAGCTTGATACAGCGTGGACCAACTGAAGCTTTCTTT